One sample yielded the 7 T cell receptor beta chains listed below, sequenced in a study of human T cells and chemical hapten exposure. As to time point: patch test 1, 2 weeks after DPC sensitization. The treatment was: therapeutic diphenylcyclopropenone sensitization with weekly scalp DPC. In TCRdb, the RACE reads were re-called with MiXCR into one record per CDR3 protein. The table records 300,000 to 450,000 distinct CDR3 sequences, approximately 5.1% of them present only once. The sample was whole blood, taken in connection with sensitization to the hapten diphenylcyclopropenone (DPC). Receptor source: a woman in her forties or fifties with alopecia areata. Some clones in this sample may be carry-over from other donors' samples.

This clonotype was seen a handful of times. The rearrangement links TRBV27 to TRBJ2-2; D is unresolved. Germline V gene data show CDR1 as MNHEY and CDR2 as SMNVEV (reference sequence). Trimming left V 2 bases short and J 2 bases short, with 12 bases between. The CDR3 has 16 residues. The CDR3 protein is CASSLRATENTGELFF. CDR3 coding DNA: TGTGCCAGCAGTTTACGGGCGACGGAAAACACCGGGGAGCTGTTTTTT.

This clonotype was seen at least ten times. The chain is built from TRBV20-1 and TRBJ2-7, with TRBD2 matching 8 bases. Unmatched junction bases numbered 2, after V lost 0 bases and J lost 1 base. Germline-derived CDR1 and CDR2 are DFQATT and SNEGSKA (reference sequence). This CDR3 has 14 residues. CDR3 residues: CSARDGGGSYEQYF. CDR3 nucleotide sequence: TGCAGTGCTAGAGATGGCGGGGGGTCCTACGAGCAGTACTTC.

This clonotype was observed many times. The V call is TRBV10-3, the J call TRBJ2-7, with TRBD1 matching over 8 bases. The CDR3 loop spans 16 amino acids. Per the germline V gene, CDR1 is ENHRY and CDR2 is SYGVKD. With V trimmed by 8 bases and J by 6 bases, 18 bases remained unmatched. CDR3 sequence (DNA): TGTGCCATCCGTCCGAGGGGGACAGGAGGCGGAAGCGAGCAGTACTTC. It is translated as CAIRPRGTGGGSEQYF.

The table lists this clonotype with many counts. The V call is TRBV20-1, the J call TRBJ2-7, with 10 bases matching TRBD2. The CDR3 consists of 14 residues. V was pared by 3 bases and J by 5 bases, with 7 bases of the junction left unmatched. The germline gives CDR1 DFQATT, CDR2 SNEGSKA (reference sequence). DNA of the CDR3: TGCAGTGCTAGTACGCTAGCGGGAGCCCACGAGCAGTACTTC. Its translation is CSASTLAGAHEQYF.

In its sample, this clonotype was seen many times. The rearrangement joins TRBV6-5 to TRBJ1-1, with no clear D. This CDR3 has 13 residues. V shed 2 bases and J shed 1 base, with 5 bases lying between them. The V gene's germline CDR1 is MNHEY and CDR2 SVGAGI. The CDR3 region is CASSYLENTEAFF. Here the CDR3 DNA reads TGTGCCAGCAGTTACCTGGAGAACACTGAAGCTTTCTTT.

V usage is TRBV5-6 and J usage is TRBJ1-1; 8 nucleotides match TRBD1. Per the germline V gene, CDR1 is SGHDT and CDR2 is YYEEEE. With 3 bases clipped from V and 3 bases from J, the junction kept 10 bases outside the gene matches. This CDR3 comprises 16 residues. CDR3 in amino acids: CASSWSEAGGDTEAFF. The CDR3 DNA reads TGTGCCAGCAGCTGGTCAGAGGCAGGGGGCGACACTGAAGCTTTCTTT.

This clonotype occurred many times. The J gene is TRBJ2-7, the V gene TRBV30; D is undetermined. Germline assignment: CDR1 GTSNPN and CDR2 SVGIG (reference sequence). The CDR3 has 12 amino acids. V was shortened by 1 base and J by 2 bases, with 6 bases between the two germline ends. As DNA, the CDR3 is TGTGCCTGGAGTGACCGGACCTACGAGCAGTACTTC. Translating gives CAWSDRTYEQYF. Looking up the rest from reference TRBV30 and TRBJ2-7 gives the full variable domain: SQTIHQWPATLVQPVGSPLSLECTVEGTSNPNLYWYRQAAGRGLQLLFYSVGIGQISSEVPQNLSASRPQDRQFILSSKKLLLSDSGFYLCAWSDRTYEQYFGPGTRLTVT.